What follows describes a single T cell receptor beta chain. Its antigen is not yet known. Base-call qualities are not available, and no considerably larger clone is one nucleotide away. This sample is part of a study of technical replicates of blood from a handful of donors (TCRdb year 2017). The library came from the immunoSEQ multiplex PCR assay. TCRdb obtained this table from immuneACCESS and retained in-frame rearrangements with V and J assigned. These tables miss some clones; where compared with another copy, unresolved V genes account for less than half of the shortfall, and the remainder is unexplained. The sample table shows about 73,000 clones, and over 90% are seen once. The ten largest clones represent about 4.5% of the sample. The trim is 9 bases for V and 4 bases for J, with a gap of 8 bases between the germline ends. According to the germline V gene, CDR1 reads SNHLY and CDR2 reads FYNNEI. There are 11 amino acids in the CDR3, from cysteine to phenylalanine inclusive. Only the CDR3 part of the read is kept: 33 bases, read in frame from the first base.

Material for sequencing was PBMCs. Recombination linked TRBV2 to TRBJ2-3; the D gene lacks a confident call. The TCR originated in a human donor in good health. Some clones in this sample may be carry-over from other donors' samples. For the CDR3, the sequence is CASCFADTQYF. The nucleotides are TGTGCCAGTTGTTTCGCAGATACGCAGTATTTT.